This is a list of T cell receptor beta chains from one sample in a study of beta chain features in type 1 diabetes. Sequencing used immunoSEQ multiplex PCR; TCRdb keeps in-frame clones, though not all of them. The sample contains some 300,000 clones, under 8.5% of which appear only once. Specimen: central memory CD4+ T cells from blood. Receptor source: a woman aged 18-35 years in good health. The CDR3 runs from the conserved cysteine through the conserved F or W. The D gene is left open where the match is weak. Part of the rows lack a size; the others show once, few, many or a class for expanded clones.

V: TRBV7-2
length: 16
size: .
J: TRBJ2-3
D: TRBD2
DNA: TGTGCCAGCAGCTCCGCTAGCGGGGGTTTTACAGATACGCAGTATTTT
CDR3: CASSSASGGFTDTQYF

V: TRBV2
length: 13
size: few
J: TRBJ1-6
D: .
DNA: TGTGCCAGCAGTGAAGCACAGGAGTCACCCCTCCACTTT
CDR3: CASSEAQESPLHF

V: TRBV29-1
length: 13
size: .
J: TRBJ2-2
D: .
DNA: TGCAGCGTTGAGCAGGTGCGGACCGGGGAGCTGTTTTTT
CDR3: CSVEQVRTGELFF

V: TRBV7-8
length: 12
size: .
J: TRBJ2-1
D: .
DNA: TGTGCCAGCAGCTTAGCGGTCTCCGAGCAGTTCTTC
CDR3: CASSLAVSEQFF

V: TRBV18
length: 15
size: .
J: TRBJ1-2
D: .
DNA: TGTGCCAGCTCACCACCGTCGTCCTTGGGCTATGGCTACACCTTC
CDR3: CASSPPSSLGYGYTF

V: TRBV6-1
length: 15
size: few
J: TRBJ2-5
D: .
DNA: TGTGCCAGCAGTTCCCCGGGCCGCGGCGGGGAGACCCAGTACTTC
CDR3: CASSSPGRGGETQYF

V: TRBV4-2
length: 12
size: once
J: TRBJ2-1
D: .
DNA: TGTGCCAGCAGCCAAGAGATTCACGAGCAGTTCTTC
CDR3: CASSQEIHEQFF

V: TRBV7-8
length: 15
size: .
J: TRBJ2-5
D: TRBD2
DNA: TGTGCCAGCAGCTTGACCGGGACTAGCGGGAGTCCGACTCACTTC
CDR3: CASSLTGTSGSPTHF

V: TRBV19
length: 15
size: few
J: TRBJ2-3
D: TRBD2
DNA: TGTGCCAGTTCCATCGTCAGCGGGGTCTCAGATACGCAGTATTTT
CDR3: CASSIVSGVSDTQYF

V: TRBV7-3
length: 14
size: many
J: TRBJ2-1
D: TRBD2
DNA: TGTGCCAGCAGCCCAAAGGGACTAACCAATGAGCAGTTCTTC
CDR3: CASSPKGLTNEQFF

V: TRBV27
length: 16
size: many
J: TRBJ1-5
D: .
DNA: TGTGCCAGCAGCCCTAGGGCGCAACAGTACAATCAGCCCCAGCATTTT
CDR3: CASSPRAQQYNQPQHF

V: TRBV29-1
length: 13
size: .
J: TRBJ2-7
D: TRBD1
DNA: TGCAGCGTCTCTAGACAGGGGGCGCGAGAGCAGTACTTC
CDR3: CSVSRQGAREQYF

V: TRBV6-5
length: 14
size: .
J: TRBJ1-5
D: .
DNA: TGTGCCACCGCGGGGCAGGGTCCCAATCAGCCCCAGCATTTT
CDR3: CATAGQGPNQPQHF

V: TRBV9
length: 15
size: .
J: TRBJ1-1
D: .
DNA: TGTGCCAGCAGCGTAGAGGGGGGCAGGGTCACTGAAGCTTTCTTT
CDR3: CASSVEGGRVTEAFF

V: TRBV23-1
length: 17
size: few
J: TRBJ2-4
D: .
DNA: TGCGCCAGCAGGCATCACCCGGGGGAACTAGCCAAAAACATTCAGTACTTC
CDR3: CASRHHPGELAKNIQYF

V: TRBV9
length: 12
size: once
J: TRBJ2-1
D: .
DNA: TGTGCCAGCAGCGTGAACAGTTATGAGCAGTTCTTC
CDR3: CASSVNSYEQFF

V: TRBV6-6
length: 14
size: .
J: TRBJ1-1
D: .
DNA: TGTGCCAGCAGTTACCTTTTTGCCAACACTGAAGCTTTCTTT
CDR3: CASSYLFANTEAFF

V: TRBV5-4
length: 14
size: few
J: TRBJ2-5
D: .
DNA: TGTGCCAGCAGCTTTTTTACGGGTCAAGAGACCCAGTACTTC
CDR3: CASSFFTGQETQYF

V: TRBV29-1
length: 13
size: many
J: TRBJ1-1
D: .
DNA: TGCAGCGTTGCGGCCTCTGGAGGCGCTGAAGCTTTCTTT
CDR3: CSVAASGGAEAFF

V: TRBV28
length: 10
size: .
J: TRBJ1-2
D: .
DNA: TGTGCCAGCAGCCAGGGTGGCTACACCTTC
CDR3: CASSQGGYTF

V: TRBV18
length: 15
size: many
J: TRBJ1-5
D: TRBD1
DNA: TGTGCCAGCTCACCGCAACAGGGGGCAGAACAGCCCCAGCATTTT
CDR3: CASSPQQGAEQPQHF

V: TRBV2
length: 13
size: few
J: TRBJ2-5
D: .
DNA: TGTGCCAGCGGCCGGGGACCAGGGGAGACCCAGTACTTC
CDR3: CASGRGPGETQYF

V: TRBV7-6
length: 13
size: .
J: TRBJ1-1
D: .
DNA: TGTGCCAGCAGCTTAAACGCGGGCACTGAAGCTTTCTTT
CDR3: CASSLNAGTEAFF

V: TRBV11-1
length: 13
size: .
J: TRBJ1-1
D: TRBD1
DNA: TGTGCCAGCAGCGACAGGGTGAACACTGAAGCTTTCTTT
CDR3: CASSDRVNTEAFF

V: TRBV6-5
length: 16
size: few
J: TRBJ1-1
D: .
DNA: TGTGCCAGCAGTTACGCCAGCCCGGCAGGGAACACTGAAGCTTTCTTT
CDR3: CASSYASPAGNTEAFF

V: TRBV4-2
length: 17
size: .
J: TRBJ2-3
D: TRBD2
DNA: TGTGCCAGCAGCCAAGAAATTCCGGGGGGAGCCACAGATACGCAGTATTTT
CDR3: CASSQEIPGGATDTQYF

V: TRBV5-1
length: 14
size: few
J: TRBJ2-3
D: TRBD2
DNA: TGCGCCAGCAGCTTGGCGGCTAGCGGAGATACGCAGTATTTT
CDR3: CASSLAASGDTQYF

V: TRBV18
length: 15
size: .
J: TRBJ2-2
D: .
DNA: TGTGCCAGCTCACCTCACAGCGCGGGGACCGGGGAGCTGTTTTTT
CDR3: CASSPHSAGTGELFF

V: TRBV4-2
length: 16
size: few
J: TRBJ2-3
D: .
DNA: TGTGCCAGCAGCCATGGGAGGCTTACTAGCACAGATACGCAGTATTTT
CDR3: CASSHGRLTSTDTQYF

V: TRBV11-2
length: 15
size: .
J: TRBJ2-3
D: .
DNA: TGTGCCAGCAGCTTATTTGCAGATAGCACAGATACGCAGTATTTT
CDR3: CASSLFADSTDTQYF

V: TRBV7-3
length: 14
size: .
J: TRBJ1-6
D: .
DNA: TGTGCCAGCAGCCGGGGACAACCTAATTCACCCCTCCACTTT
CDR3: CASSRGQPNSPLHF

V: TRBV4-3
length: 14
size: many
J: TRBJ2-3
D: TRBD2
DNA: TGCGCCAGCAGCTTTAGCGGGAGCACAGATACGCAGTATTTT
CDR3: CASSFSGSTDTQYF

V: TRBV18
length: 15
size: .
J: TRBJ1-5
D: .
DNA: TGTGCCAGCTCACCCCAACCTGCTAATGGACAGCCCCAGCATTTT
CDR3: CASSPQPANGQPQHF

V: TRBV7-2
length: 14
size: many
J: TRBJ1-3
D: .
DNA: TGTGCCAGCAGCTTGGTGAGGGCTGGAAACACCATATATTTT
CDR3: CASSLVRAGNTIYF

V: TRBV5-1
length: 13
size: few
J: TRBJ2-2
D: .
DNA: TGCGCCAGCAGCTTGTGGACACCCGGGGAGCTGTTTTTT
CDR3: CASSLWTPGELFF

V: TRBV6-5
length: 12
size: few
J: TRBJ2-5
D: .
DNA: TGTGCCAGCAGTTACGGTAGAGAGACCCAGTACTTC
CDR3: CASSYGRETQYF

V: TRBV6-5
length: 14
size: .
J: TRBJ2-7
D: TRBD2
DNA: TGTGCCAGCAAAACTAGCGGAAGCTCCTACGAGCAGTACTTC
CDR3: CASKTSGSSYEQYF

V: TRBV29-1
length: 14
size: few
J: TRBJ2-1
D: TRBD1
DNA: TGCAGCGTTGAGGAGACAGGGAGATACAATGAGCAGTTCTTC
CDR3: CSVEETGRYNEQFF

V: TRBV18
length: 13
size: many
J: TRBJ2-7
D: .
DNA: TGTGCCAGCTCGCAAGCCCAGGGCTACGAGCAGTACTTC
CDR3: CASSQAQGYEQYF